This record concerns one T cell receptor beta chain sequence. Its antigen remains undetermined. No base-level quality is on record; no much larger clone is a single base apart. The data stem from a study of T cell changes during pregnancy in multiple sclerosis (dated by TCRdb to 2018 to 2020). Describing the broader study: Changes in the T cell repertoire over the course of pregnancy were examined in this study in women with multiple sclerosis.

Receptor amplification or capture employed the immunoSEQ multiplex PCR assay. The source is immuneACCESS, and TCRdb retained only in-frame sequences with V and J called. Part of the clones is not carried over; for the studies checked, unresolved V genes explain less than half of this, and the remainder is unexplained. The sample table shows around 60,000 clones, and 92% are seen once. Approximately 2.8% of the sample is taken by the ten largest. From a lookup of the germline V gene (reference sequence), CDR1 and CDR2 are SGHNT and YYREEE. The cysteine opens and the phenylalanine closes a CDR3 of 14 amino acids. Just the 42-base CDR3 DNA is kept, in frame starting at base 1. A distance of 14 bases separates the germline ends of V and J, which lose 4 bases and 7 bases respectively.

The V and J genes are TRBV5-4 and TRBJ1-4, with TRBD1 tentatively as D gene (5 bases match). The sample was peripheral blood, taken in the third trimester of pregnancy. This clonotype was sampled from a female donor in good health, enrolled as a control in a pregnancy study. In nucleotides, the sequence is TGTGCCAGCAGCGGGGGAGGTTGGGGTGAAAAACTGTTTTTT. Translated, this is CASSGGGWGEKLFF.